The 16 T cell receptor beta chains below come from one sample, sequenced in a study of shared clonotypes between healthy human individuals. Positively selected for CCR7, the CD45RO-negative cells used as naive CD8 cells excluded terminally differentiated effector memory CD45RA+ cells. Profiled with immunoSEQ multiplex PCR; TCRdb holds only in-frame clones, not every one. This table holds 1.5 million to 2.5 million clones, about 95% found once. The specimen sequenced was naive CD8+ T cells sorted from blood. Source of these receptors: a man aged 18-30 years in good health.

This clone was picked up one time. V usage is TRBV14 and J usage is TRBJ2-7; D gene uncertain. Trimming removed 1 base at V and 1 base at J, with 5 bases between. Germline V gene data show CDR1 as SGHDN and CDR2 as FVKESK. This CDR3 has 13 amino acids. CDR3 in amino acids: CASSQVISYEQYF. The CDR3 DNA reads as TGTGCCAGCAGCCAAGTCATTTCCTACGAGCAGTACTTC.

This chain links TRBV13 with TRBJ2-3; D gene uncertain. Germline V gives CDR1 PRHDT, CDR2 FYEKMQ (reference sequence). Trimming removed 1 base from V and 2 bases from J, with 10 bases in between. The CDR3 spans 15 residues. In nucleotides, the CDR3 is TGTGCCAGCAGCTTAGTTATCGGTACCACAGATACGCAGTATTTT. Translated: CASSLVIGTTDTQYF.

The chain links TRBV5-6 to TRBJ2-7; tentatively, D is TRBD1 (5 bases). The germline V gene has CDR1 SGHDT and CDR2 YYEEEE. The CDR3 totals 13 residues. With 2 bases removed from V and 5 bases from J, the gap between germline ends came to 11 bases. DNA for the CDR3: TGTGCCAGCAGCTTAGGGGTTTCCAACGAGCAGTACTTC. Encoded protein: CASSLGVSNEQYF.

This sequence joins TRBV30 and TRBJ2-1; D remains unclear. From germline, CDR1 is GTSNPN and CDR2 SVGIG (reference sequence). This CDR3 is built from 11 residues. With 2 bases removed from V and 8 bases from J, the gap between germline ends came to 7 bases. CDR3 coding DNA: TGTGCCTGGAGTCCTTCCCATGAGCAGTTCTTC. The encoded protein is CAWSPSHEQFF.

J is TRBJ2-7 and V is TRBV10-2, with D perhaps TRBD2 (5 bases). Trimming took off 6 bases at V and 2 bases at J, with 8 bases between the two ends. CDR3 length equals 12 residues. CDR1 and CDR2 from the germline V gene are WSHSY and SAAADI. Here the CDR3 DNA reads TGCGCCAGCAGACCGGGAACCTACGAGCAGTACTTC. It is translated as CASRPGTYEQYF.

This chain links TRBV19 with TRBJ1-1; D is unclear. Germline lookup yields CDR1 LNHDA and CDR2 SQIVND (reference sequence). V lost 5 bases to trimming and J lost 3 bases, with 13 bases between them. This CDR3 region has 14 residues. The CDR3 sequence: CASSVDEADTEAFF. Written as DNA, the CDR3 is TGTGCCAGTAGTGTCGATGAAGCGGACACTGAAGCTTTCTTT.

V is TRBV6-1 and J is TRBJ2-7; D may be TRBD1 or TRBD2 (5 bases each). The CDR3 sequence is 15 residues long. V gave up 1 base and J gave up 3 bases, with 13 bases separating them. CDR1 and CDR2 (germline): MNHNS, SASEGT. The CDR3 reads CASSEGPGAGYEQYF. The CDR3 DNA sequence: TGTGCCAGCAGTGAAGGCCCCGGGGCCGGCTACGAGCAGTACTTC.

This clone was detected once. V and J are TRBV30 and TRBJ1-5; D possibly corresponds to TRBD1 (6 bases). The CDR3 is 14 amino acids. Germline V gene sequence: CDR1 GTSNPN, CDR2 SVGIG (reference sequence). V was pared by 0 bases and J by 7 bases, with 13 bases between. Here the CDR3 reads CAWSVGGTEQPQHF. For the CDR3, the DNA is TGTGCCTGGAGTGTAGGGGGGACGGAGCAGCCCCAGCATTTT.

V usage is TRBV11-2 and J usage is TRBJ2-5, with 9 bases that match TRBD2. Germline V gives CDR1 SGHAT, CDR2 FQNNGV. The ends lost 5 bases at V and 3 bases at J; junction bases unmatched: 16. CDR3 length equals 18 residues. The CDR3 reads CASSPGTWREGGEETQYF. In DNA form, the CDR3 reads TGTGCCAGCAGCCCTGGGACTTGGCGGGAGGGAGGTGAAGAGACCCAGTACTTC.

The J gene is TRBJ2-7, the V gene TRBV4-1, with 7 bases identical to TRBD2. Germline V gives CDR1 MGHRA, CDR2 YSYEKL. This CDR3 region has 14 residues. V was clipped by 4 bases and J by 5 bases; unmatched bases: 8. CDR3 loop: CASSLPSGRDEQYF. For the CDR3, the DNA is TGCGCCAGCAGCCTTCCTTCTGGGAGGGACGAGCAGTACTTC.

This chain joins TRBV2 and TRBJ2-5, with D hard to call. The J call could be wrong; TRBJ2-7 is a better fit for the DNA end. Germline assignment: CDR1 SNHLY and CDR2 FYNNEI. CDR3 length: 12 residues. CDR3 sequence (DNA): TGTGCCAGCAGCTATGGGACCTACGAGCAGTACTTC. Its protein is CASSYGTYEQYF.

This clone has just one count. This sample includes further DNA sequences coding for the same CDR3. The rearrangement links TRBV5-1 to TRBJ2-5, with D unresolved. Germline assignment: CDR1 SGHRS and CDR2 YFSETQ. This CDR3 region has 13 residues. Trimming took off 2 bases at V and 2 bases at J, with 7 bases between the two ends. The CDR3, as DNA: TGCGCCAGCAGCTTAGGCACTCAAGAGACCCAGTACTTC. Translated, it gives CASSLGTQETQYF.

The genes are TRBV27 and TRBJ1-5; D unclear. This CDR3 has 15 residues. Looked up from germline, CDR1 is MNHEY and CDR2 is SMNVEV (reference sequence). V was trimmed by 3 bases and J by 0 bases, leaving 9 bases between them. CDR3: CASSFSVYSNQPQHF. CDR3 bases: TGTGCCAGCAGTTTCTCGGTTTATAGCAATCAGCCCCAGCATTTT.

This rearrangement joins TRBV19 to TRBJ2-7, with TRBD2 identical over 12 bases. Trimming at V came to 5 bases and at J to 3 bases, leaving 8 bases not matched to a gene. The CDR3 is 16 amino acids. Germline V lookup: CDR1 LNHDA, CDR2 SQIVND (reference sequence). The CDR3: CASSSRLAGVIYEQYF. The CDR3 nucleotides read TGTGCCAGTAGTTCCCGACTAGCGGGAGTGATCTACGAGCAGTACTTC.

The chain links TRBV19 to TRBJ1-5, with 9 bases lining up with TRBD1. The germline gives CDR1 LNHDA, CDR2 SQIVND (reference sequence). V dropped 9 bases and J dropped 4; count of bases not matched to a gene: 16. The CDR3 spans 17 residues. CDR3 region: CASNRDREGFGNQPQHF. The DNA for the CDR3 is TGTGCCAGCAACCGGGACAGGGAAGGGTTTGGAAATCAGCCCCAGCATTTT.

The chain links TRBV19 to TRBJ2-7; 7 bases line up with TRBD2. The V and J ends lost 5 bases and 1 base, in that order; junction bases with no gene match: 8. CDR1 and CDR2 from the germline V gene are LNHDA and SQIVND (reference sequence). The CDR3 sequence is 15 residues long. CDR3 protein: CASSGGGRGSYEQYF. In DNA, the CDR3 is TGTGCCAGTAGTGGCGGCGGGAGAGGGTCCTACGAGCAGTACTTC.